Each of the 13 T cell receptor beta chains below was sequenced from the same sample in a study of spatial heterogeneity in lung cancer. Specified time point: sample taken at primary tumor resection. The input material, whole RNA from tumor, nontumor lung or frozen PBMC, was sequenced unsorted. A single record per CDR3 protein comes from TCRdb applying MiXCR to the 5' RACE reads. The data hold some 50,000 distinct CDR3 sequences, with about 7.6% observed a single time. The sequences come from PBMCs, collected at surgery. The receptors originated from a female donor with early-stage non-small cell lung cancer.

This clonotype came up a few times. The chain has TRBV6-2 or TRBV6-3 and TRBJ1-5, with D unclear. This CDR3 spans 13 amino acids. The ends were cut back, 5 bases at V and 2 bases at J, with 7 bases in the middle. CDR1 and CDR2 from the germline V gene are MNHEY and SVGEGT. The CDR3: CASSDGGNQPQHF. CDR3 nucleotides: TGTGCCAGCAGTGACGGGGGCAATCAGCCCCAGCATTTT.

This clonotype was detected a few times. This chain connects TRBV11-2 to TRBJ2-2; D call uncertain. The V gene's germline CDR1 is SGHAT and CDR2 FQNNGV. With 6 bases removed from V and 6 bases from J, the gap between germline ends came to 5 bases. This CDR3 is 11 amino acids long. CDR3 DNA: TGTGCCAGCAGGGTGTCCGGGGAGCTGTTTTTT. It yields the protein CASRVSGELFF.

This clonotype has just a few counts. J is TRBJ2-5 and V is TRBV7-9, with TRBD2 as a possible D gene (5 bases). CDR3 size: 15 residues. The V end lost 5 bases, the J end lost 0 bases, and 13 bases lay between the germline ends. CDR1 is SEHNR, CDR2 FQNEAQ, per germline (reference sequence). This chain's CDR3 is CASSTKDWYQETQYF. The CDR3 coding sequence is TGTGCCAGCAGCACAAAGGACTGGTACCAAGAGACCCAGTACTTC.

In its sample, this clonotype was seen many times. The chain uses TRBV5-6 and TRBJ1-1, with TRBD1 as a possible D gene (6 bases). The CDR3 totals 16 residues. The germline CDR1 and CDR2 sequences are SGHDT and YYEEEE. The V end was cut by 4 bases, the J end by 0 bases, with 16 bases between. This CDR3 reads CASSKGQSDLNTEAFF. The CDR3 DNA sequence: TGTGCCAGCAGCAAAGGACAGTCGGACTTGAACACTGAAGCTTTCTTT.

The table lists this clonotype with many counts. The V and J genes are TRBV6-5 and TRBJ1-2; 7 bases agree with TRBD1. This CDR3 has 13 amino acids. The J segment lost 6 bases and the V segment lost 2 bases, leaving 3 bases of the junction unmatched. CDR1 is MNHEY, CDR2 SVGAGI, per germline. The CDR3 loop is CASSYTGVHGYTF. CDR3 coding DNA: TGTGCCAGCAGTTACACAGGGGTACATGGCTACACCTTC.

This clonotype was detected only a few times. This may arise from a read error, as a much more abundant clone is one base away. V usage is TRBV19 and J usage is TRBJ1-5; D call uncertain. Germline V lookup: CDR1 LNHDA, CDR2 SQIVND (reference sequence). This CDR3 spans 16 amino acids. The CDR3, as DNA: TGTGTCAGTAGTTTCGGCCTACGGCTGATCAATCAGCCCCAGCATTTT. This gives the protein CVSSFGLRLINQPQHF.

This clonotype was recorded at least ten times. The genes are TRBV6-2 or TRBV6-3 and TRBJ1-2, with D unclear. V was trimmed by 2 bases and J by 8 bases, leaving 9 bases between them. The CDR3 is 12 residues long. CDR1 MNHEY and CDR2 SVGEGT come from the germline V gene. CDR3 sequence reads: CASSYPGLGYTF. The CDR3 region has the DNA TGTGCCAGCAGTTACCCTGGCCTCGGCTACACCTTC.

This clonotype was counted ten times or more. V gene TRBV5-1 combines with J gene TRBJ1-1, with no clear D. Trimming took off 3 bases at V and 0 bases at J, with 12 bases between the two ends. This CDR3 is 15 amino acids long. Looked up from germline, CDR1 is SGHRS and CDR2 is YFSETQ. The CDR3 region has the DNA TGCGCCAGCAGCTCCTGGACGGATCTGAACACTGAAGCTTTCTTT. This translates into CASSSWTDLNTEAFF.

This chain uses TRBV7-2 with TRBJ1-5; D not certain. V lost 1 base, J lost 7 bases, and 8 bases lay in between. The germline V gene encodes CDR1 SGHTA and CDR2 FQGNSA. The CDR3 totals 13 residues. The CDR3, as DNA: TGTGCCAGCAGCTTAGTCAGCCCCCAGCCCCAGCATTTT. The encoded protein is CASSLVSPQPQHF.

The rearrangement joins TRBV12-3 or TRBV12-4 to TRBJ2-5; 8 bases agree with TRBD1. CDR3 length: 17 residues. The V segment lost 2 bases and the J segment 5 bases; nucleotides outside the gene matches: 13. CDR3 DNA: TGTGCCAGCAGTTTATTCGGACAGGGAGAGCTTCGGGAGACCCAGTACTTC. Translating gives CASSLFGQGELRETQYF.

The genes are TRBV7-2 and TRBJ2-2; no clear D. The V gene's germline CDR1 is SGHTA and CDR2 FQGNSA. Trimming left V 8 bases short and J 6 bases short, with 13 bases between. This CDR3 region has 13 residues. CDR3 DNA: TGTGCCAGCTCCCAGGTCGGCGCCGGGGAGCTGTTTTTT. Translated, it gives CASSQVGAGELFF.

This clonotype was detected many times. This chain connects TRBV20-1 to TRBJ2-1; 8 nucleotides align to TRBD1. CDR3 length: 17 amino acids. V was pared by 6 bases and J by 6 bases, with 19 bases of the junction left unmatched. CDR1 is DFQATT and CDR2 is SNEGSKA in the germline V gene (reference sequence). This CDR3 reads CSARILGGTGASNEQFF. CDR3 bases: TGCAGTGCCCGAATCCTAGGGGGGACAGGAGCTTCCAATGAGCAGTTCTTC.

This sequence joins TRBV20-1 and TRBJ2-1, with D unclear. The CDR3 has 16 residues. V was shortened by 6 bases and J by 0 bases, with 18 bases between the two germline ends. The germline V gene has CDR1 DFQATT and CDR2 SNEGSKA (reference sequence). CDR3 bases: TGCAGTGCCACCACCGGTGCGGCAAGCTCCTACAATGAGCAGTTCTTC. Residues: CSATTGAASSYNEQFF.